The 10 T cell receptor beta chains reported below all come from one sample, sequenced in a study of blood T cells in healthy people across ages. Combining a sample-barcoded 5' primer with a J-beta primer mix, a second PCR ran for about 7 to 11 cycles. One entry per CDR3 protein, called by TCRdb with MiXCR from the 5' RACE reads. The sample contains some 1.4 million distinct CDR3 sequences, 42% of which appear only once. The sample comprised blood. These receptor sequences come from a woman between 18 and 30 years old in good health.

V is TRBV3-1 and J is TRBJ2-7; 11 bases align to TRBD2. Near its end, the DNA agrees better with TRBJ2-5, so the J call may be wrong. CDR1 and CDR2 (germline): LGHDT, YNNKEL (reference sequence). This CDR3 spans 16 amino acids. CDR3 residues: CASSLLAGGNRETQYF. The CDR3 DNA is TGTGCCAGCAGCCTCTTAGCGGGAGGGAATCGTGAGACCCAGTACTTC.

CDR3 protein: CSARGTSGRHYNEQFF. DNA of the CDR3: TGCAGTGCTAGGGGGACTAGCGGAAGGCACTACAATGAGCAGTTCTTC. The genes are TRBV20-1 and TRBJ2-7, with 11 bases lining up with TRBD2. Gene TRBJ2-1 matches the end of the DNA better, so the J call may be wrong. Germline CDR1 DFQATT, CDR2 SNEGSKA (reference sequence). CDR3 length: 16 amino acids.

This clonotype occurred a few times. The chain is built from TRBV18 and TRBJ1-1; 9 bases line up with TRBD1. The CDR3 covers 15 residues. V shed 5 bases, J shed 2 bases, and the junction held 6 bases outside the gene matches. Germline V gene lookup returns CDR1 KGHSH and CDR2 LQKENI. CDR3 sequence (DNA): TGTGCCAGCTCATCATGGACAGGGGACAACACTGAAGCTTTCTTT. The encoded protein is CASSSWTGDNTEAFF.

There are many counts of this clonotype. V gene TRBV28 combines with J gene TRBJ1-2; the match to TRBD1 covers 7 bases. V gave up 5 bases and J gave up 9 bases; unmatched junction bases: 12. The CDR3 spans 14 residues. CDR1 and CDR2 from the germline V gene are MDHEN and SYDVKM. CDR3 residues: CASSPEAGGASYTF. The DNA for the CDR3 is TGTGCCAGCAGTCCAGAAGCAGGGGGGGCTAGCTACACCTTC.

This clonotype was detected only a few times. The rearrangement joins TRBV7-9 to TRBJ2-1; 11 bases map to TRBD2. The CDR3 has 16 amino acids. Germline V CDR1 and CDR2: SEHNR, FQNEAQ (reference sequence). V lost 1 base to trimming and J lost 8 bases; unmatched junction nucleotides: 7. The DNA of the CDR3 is TGTGCCAGCAGCTTAGGCTATACTAGCGGGAGTTATGAGCAGTTCTTC. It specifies CASSLGYTSGSYEQFF.

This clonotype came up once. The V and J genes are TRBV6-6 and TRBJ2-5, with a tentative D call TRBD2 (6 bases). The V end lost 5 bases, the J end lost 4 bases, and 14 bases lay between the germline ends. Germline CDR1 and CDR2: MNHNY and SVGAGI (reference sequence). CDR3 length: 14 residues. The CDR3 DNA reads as TGTGCCAGCAGTAGGGACTTCATCCCAGAGACCCAGTACTTC. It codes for CASSRDFIPETQYF.

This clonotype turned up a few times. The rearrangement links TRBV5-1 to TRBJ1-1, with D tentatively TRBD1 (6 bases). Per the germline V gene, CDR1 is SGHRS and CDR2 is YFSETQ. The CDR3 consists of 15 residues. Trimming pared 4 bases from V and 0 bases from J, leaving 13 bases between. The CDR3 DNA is TGCGCCAGCAGCCTCTGGACAGACATGAACACTGAAGCTTTCTTT. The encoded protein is CASSLWTDMNTEAFF.

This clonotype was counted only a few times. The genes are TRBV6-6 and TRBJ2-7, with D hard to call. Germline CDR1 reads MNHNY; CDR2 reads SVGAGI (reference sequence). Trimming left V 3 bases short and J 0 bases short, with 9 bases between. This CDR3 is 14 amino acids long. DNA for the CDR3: TGTGCCAGCAGTTATGACAAAAGCTCCTACGAGCAGTACTTC. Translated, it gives CASSYDKSSYEQYF.

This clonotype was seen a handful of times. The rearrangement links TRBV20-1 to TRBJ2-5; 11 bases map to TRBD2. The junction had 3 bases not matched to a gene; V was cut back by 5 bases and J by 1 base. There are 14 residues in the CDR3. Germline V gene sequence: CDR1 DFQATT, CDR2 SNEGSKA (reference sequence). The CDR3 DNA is TGCAGTGCTGAGACTAGCGGGGTCCAAGAGACCCAGTACTTC. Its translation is CSAETSGVQETQYF.

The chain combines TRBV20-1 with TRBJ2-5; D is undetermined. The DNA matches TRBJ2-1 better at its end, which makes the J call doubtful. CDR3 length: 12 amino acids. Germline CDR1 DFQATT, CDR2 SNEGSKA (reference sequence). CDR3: CSATASQETQFF. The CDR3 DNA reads TGCAGTGCTACCGCCAGTCAAGAGACCCAGTTCTTC.